Shown below are 8 T cell receptor beta chains from a single sample sequenced in a study of cytomegalovirus exposure and HLA in healthy donors. Primers for the PCR totalled 60 Vbeta and 13 Jbeta. Profiling relied on immunoSEQ multiplex PCR, and the TCRdb table lists in-frame clones only, not all of them. The sample carries about 120,000 clones, 67% recorded once. Sequenced material: PBMCs. The receptors were gathered from a man aged 18 to 30 in good health and CMV-seropositive.

The chain recombines TRBV10-3 with TRBJ2-1, with TRBD2 matching 11 bases. The J segment lost 8 bases and the V segment lost 8 bases, leaving 14 bases of the junction unmatched. CDR1 is ENHRY and CDR2 is SYGVKD in the germline V gene. CDR3 length equals 16 residues. CDR3 DNA: TGTGCCATCTCGTCTAGCGGGGGGCCCGATTTTGATGAGCAGTTCTTC. This sequence encodes CAISSSGGPDFDEQFF.

The rearrangement uses TRBV18 and TRBJ1-2, with D possibly being TRBD1 (6 bases). V lost 5 bases and J 6 bases, leaving 13 bases between the germline ends. The V gene's germline CDR1 is KGHSH and CDR2 LQKENI. The CDR3 has 13 amino acids. The CDR3 protein is CASSATGSDGYTF. CDR3 bases: TGTGCCAGCTCAGCAACAGGGTCGGATGGCTACACCTTC.

The rearrangement uses TRBV9 and TRBJ2-2, with TRBD2 matching over 7 bases. J was trimmed by 4 bases and V by 4 bases; bases with no gene match: 13. The CDR3 is 17 amino acids. Per the germline V gene, CDR1 is SGDLS and CDR2 is YYNGEE. The CDR3 DNA sequence: TGTGCCAGCAGCTTTCGTACGGGGGGTCCAAGCACCGGGGAGCTGTTTTTT. This codes for CASSFRTGGPSTGELFF.

The chain employs TRBV5-1 and TRBJ1-1; D remains unclear. V was clipped by 0 bases and J by 1 base, with 7 bases between them. The CDR3 is 14 residues long. Germline V gene data show CDR1 as SGHRS and CDR2 as YFSETQ. The CDR3 loop reads CASSLVTENTEAFF. CDR3 DNA: TGCGCCAGCAGCTTGGTAACAGAGAACACTGAAGCTTTCTTT.

CDR3 DNA sequence: TGTGCCAGCGGGGAACAGGCTCAGGCAGATACGCAGTATTTT. This sequence encodes CASGEQAQADTQYF. This sequence joins TRBV6-1 and TRBJ2-3, with D maybe TRBD1 (5 bases). The V gene's germline CDR1 is MNHNS and CDR2 SASEGT. The germline V and J ends were trimmed by 8 bases and 4 bases, with 16 bases remaining between them. CDR3 length equals 14 residues.

The chain combines TRBV28 with TRBJ1-6; 9 bases line up with TRBD1. J gave up 7 bases and V 6 bases, and 13 bases lay outside the gene matches. Germline CDR1 is MDHEN and CDR2 is SYDVKM. There are 17 residues in the CDR3. The CDR3 sequence: CASSHGDRAPLNSPLHF. As DNA, the CDR3 is TGTGCCAGCAGCCACGGGGACAGGGCTCCTCTAAATTCACCCCTCCACTTT.

The chain recombines TRBV5-1 with TRBJ1-1; 9 bases are a match to TRBD1. CDR3 length equals 13 residues. V trimming: 2 bases; J trimming: 10 bases; junction bases outside the gene matches: 6. In germline, CDR1 is SGHRS, CDR2 YFSETQ. The CDR3 loop reads CASSLTPGQGAFF. The CDR3 nucleotides are TGCGCCAGCAGCTTAACTCCGGGACAGGGAGCTTTCTTT. The full variable domain, its missing parts supplied by reference TRBV5-1 and TRBJ1-1, is KAGVTQTPRYLIKTRGQQVTLSCSPISGHRSVSWYQQTPGQGLQFLFEYFSETQRNKGNFPGRFSGRQFSNSRSEMNVSTLELGDSALYLCASSLTPGQGAFFGQGTRLTVV.

J is TRBJ1-2 and V is TRBV28, with unresolved D. In germline, CDR1 is MDHEN, CDR2 SYDVKM. This CDR3 spans 11 amino acids. The V gene lost 7 bases and the J gene lost 4 bases, with 7 bases spanning the gap. CDR3 in DNA: TGTGCCAGCAACCCAGGCTATGGCTACACCTTC. This gives the protein CASNPGYGYTF.